Presented here are 30 T cell receptor beta chains from one specimen sequenced in a study of blood T cell repertoires in COVID-19 (dated by TCRdb to 2020 to 2022). The library was produced with the immunoSEQ multiplex PCR assay. The source is immuneACCESS, and TCRdb retained only in-frame sequences with V and J called. Part of the clones is not carried over; for the studies checked, unresolved V genes explain less than half of this, and the remainder is unexplained. This sample gives roughly 670,000 clones in total; 85% to 90% of them show up just once. Around 0.3% of the sample is in the top ten clones. Material: peripheral blood. The receptors stem from a woman in her late teens or twenties with acute or convalescent COVID-19.

The gene calls are TRBV6-2 or TRBV6-3 and TRBJ2-3; the D gene is possibly TRBD2 (6 bases). Trimming took 6 bases from V and 2 from J, leaving 12 bases between them. Germline CDR1 reads MNHEY; CDR2 reads SVGEGT. The CDR3 consists of 14 residues. CDR3 nucleotides: TGTGCCAGCAGCGACCGGGGGTACACAGATACGCAGTATTTT. Translating gives CASSDRGYTDTQYF.

J is TRBJ2-1 and V is TRBV5-1, with unresolved D. In germline, CDR1 is SGHRS, CDR2 YFSETQ. V gave up 1 base and J gave up 7 bases, with 12 bases separating them. The CDR3 has 14 residues. The CDR3 DNA reads as TGCGCCAGCAGCTTGTACCGTCCGGGTAATGAGCAGTTCTTC. Amino acid sequence: CASSLYRPGNEQFF.

The V and J genes are TRBV5-1 and TRBJ2-1; D may be TRBD1 (6 bases). Trimming removed 7 bases from V and 9 bases from J, with 11 bases in between. The CDR3 has 11 amino acids. The germline V gene encodes CDR1 SGHRS and CDR2 YFSETQ. The CDR3 sequence is CASRLGGEQFF. DNA of the CDR3: TGCGCCAGCCGCCTAGGGGGTGAGCAGTTCTTC.

This chain uses TRBV5-1 with TRBJ1-2; D might be TRBD1 (5 bases). The V and J ends lost 0 bases and 4 bases respectively, with 7 bases between them. Germline V lookup: CDR1 SGHRS, CDR2 YFSETQ. The CDR3 runs to 13 residues. CDR3 residues: CASSLGDSYGYTF. The CDR3, as DNA: TGCGCCAGCAGCTTGGGGGACTCCTATGGCTACACCTTC.

About this clone: Other DNA sequences in this specimen translate into the identical CDR3. The gene calls are TRBV5-4 and TRBJ1-3, with D uncertain. V lost 2 bases and J 2 bases, leaving 8 bases between the germline ends. There are 14 residues in the CDR3. CDR1 is SGHNT, CDR2 YYREEE, per germline (reference sequence). The CDR3 sequence is CASSFQGAGNTIYF. CDR3 in DNA: TGTGCCAGCAGCTTTCAAGGAGCTGGAAACACCATATATTTT.

The CDR3 reads CASSPTGLNTGELFF. As DNA, the CDR3 is TGTGCCAGCAGCCCTACAGGGCTTAACACCGGGGAGCTGTTTTTT. The V call is TRBV7-8, the J call TRBJ2-2; D possibly corresponds to TRBD1 (6 bases). This CDR3 contains 15 residues. The V and J ends lost 5 bases and 2 bases respectively, with 12 bases between them. Germline values: CDR1 SGHVS, CDR2 FQNEAQ.

This chain uses TRBV19 with TRBJ1-2; D is uncertain. Trimming stripped 10 bases from V and 8 bases from J, with 17 bases between. The CDR3 sequence is 12 residues long. Per the germline V gene, CDR1 is LNHDA and CDR2 is SQIVND (reference sequence). CDR3 DNA sequence: TGTGCCACGAACCGGGGTTTGGGAGGCTACACCTTC. Its translation is CATNRGLGGYTF. The entire variable domain, with the rest obtained from reference TRBV19 and TRBJ1-2, is as follows: DGGITQSPKYLFRKEGQNVTLSCEQNLNHDAMYWYRQDPGQGLRLIYYSQIVNDFQKGDIAEGYSVSREKKESFPLTVTSAQKNPTAFYLCATNRGLGGYTFGSGTRLTVV.

This rearrangement joins TRBV6-5 to TRBJ1-5, with D unresolved. From germline, CDR1 is MNHEY and CDR2 SVGAGI. The CDR3 has 13 residues. The germline V and J ends were trimmed by 0 bases and 6 bases, with 6 bases remaining between them. CDR3 sequence reads: CASSYSYGQPQHF. The DNA for the CDR3 is TGTGCCAGCAGTTACTCGTACGGTCAGCCCCAGCATTTT.

This rearrangement joins TRBV9 to TRBJ1-2; 8 bases align to TRBD1. The V and J ends lost 0 bases and 2 bases, in that order; junction bases with no gene match: 3. Per germline, CDR1 SGDLS and CDR2 YYNGEE. The length of the CDR3 is 15 residues. This chain's CDR3 is CASSVDPGGNYGYTF. The CDR3 nucleotides read TGTGCCAGCAGCGTAGACCCAGGGGGCAACTATGGCTACACCTTC.

CDR3 in amino acids: CASSPSYGQANTEAFF. In nucleotides, the CDR3 is TGTGCCAGCTCACCTAGTTACGGACAGGCAAACACTGAAGCTTTCTTT. The V and J genes are TRBV18 and TRBJ1-1, with 7 bases aligning to TRBD1. Germline V gene sequence: CDR1 KGHSH, CDR2 LQKENI. This CDR3 comprises 16 residues. J was trimmed by 2 bases and V by 3 bases; bases with no gene match: 9. Full variable domain (outside the CDR3, taken from reference TRBV18 and TRBJ1-1): NAGVMQNPRHLVRRRGQEARLRCSPMKGHSHVYWYRQLPEEGLKFMVYLQKENIIDESGMPKERFSAEFPKEGPSILRIQQVVRGDSAAYFCASSPSYGQANTEAFFGQGTRLTVV.

V and J are TRBV4-2 and TRBJ2-1, with 7 bases fitting TRBD2. This CDR3 comprises 16 residues. V lost 3 bases to trimming and J lost 2 bases; unmatched junction nucleotides: 7. Germline V gene data show CDR1 as LGHNA and CDR2 as YNFKEQ. The CDR3 region has the DNA TGTGCCAGCAGCCAGACCCCCGGGGGGACCTACAATGAGCAGTTCTTC. As protein: CASSQTPGGTYNEQFF.

The rearrangement joins TRBV5-8 to TRBJ2-2, with a tentative D call TRBD2 (6 bases). The CDR3 is 16 residues long. Germline V lookup: CDR1 SGHTS, CDR2 YDEGEE. V was cut by 0 bases and J by 2 bases, with 11 bases left in between. Here the CDR3 reads CASSLDLRGNTGELFF. The CDR3 nucleotides are TGTGCCAGCAGCTTGGATTTGCGGGGTAACACCGGGGAGCTGTTTTTT.

J is TRBJ1-5 and V is TRBV19, with TRBD1 identical over 10 bases. Germline CDR1 and CDR2: LNHDA and SQIVND (reference sequence). This CDR3 is 17 amino acids long. With 9 bases clipped from V and 5 bases from J, the junction kept 16 bases outside the gene matches. The DNA for the CDR3 is TGTGCCAGCACCGGGACAGGGGCGGCGAGGGCTCATCAGCCCCAGCATTTT. Its protein product is CASTGTGAARAHQPQHF.

Details on this clone: Other DNA variants within this sample encode the same CDR3. This chain connects TRBV6-5 to TRBJ1-1; the D gene is possibly TRBD1 (6 bases). Trimming removed 6 bases at V and 4 bases at J, with 12 bases between. The CDR3 runs 13 residues. Per the germline V gene, CDR1 is MNHEY and CDR2 is SVGAGI. CDR3 in DNA: TGTGCCAGCAGCCGGGGGGCTAGCACTGAAGCTTTCTTT. Protein: CASSRGASTEAFF.

Points on this clone: The same CDR3 arises from other DNA sequences in this sample as well. This sequence joins TRBV29-1 and TRBJ1-1; D might be TRBD1 (5 bases). Trimming took 0 bases from V and 4 from J, leaving 9 bases between them. Looked up from germline, CDR1 is SQVTM and CDR2 is ANQGSEA. The CDR3 sequence is 13 residues long. CDR3 nucleotides: TGCAGCGTTGAAGATGGTAGGGGCACTGAAGCTTTCTTT. Amino acid sequence: CSVEDGRGTEAFF.

This chain uses TRBV13 with TRBJ2-1; possibly TRBD2 for D (6 bases). In germline, CDR1 is PRHDT, CDR2 FYEKMQ (reference sequence). CDR3 size: 16 residues. V lost 3 bases to trimming and J lost 0 bases, with 12 bases between them. The CDR3 DNA reads TGTGCCAGCAGCTTGCGGGGCAGAAGCTCCTACAATGAGCAGTTCTTC. Translating it yields CASSLRGRSSYNEQFF.

CDR3 bases: TGTGCCAGCAGCTTACTAGGGAGCTCGCTCTATGGCTACACCTTC. Translation: CASSLLGSSLYGYTF. The chain recombines TRBV7-8 with TRBJ1-2; D unresolved. CDR1 and CDR2 (germline): SGHVS, FQNEAQ. This CDR3 is built from 15 residues. The V end was cut by 2 bases, the J end by 4 bases, with 14 bases between. The full variable domain, its missing parts supplied by reference TRBV7-8 and TRBJ1-2, is GAGVSQSPRYKVAKRGQDVALRCDPISGHVSLFWYQQALGQGPEFLTYFQNEAQLDKSGLPSDRFFAERPEGSVSTLKIQRTQQEDSAVYLCASSLLGSSLYGYTFGSGTRLTVV.

J is TRBJ1-2 and V is TRBV3-1 (or the pseudogene TRBV3-2); no firm D call. With 4 bases removed from V and 2 bases from J, the gap between germline ends came to 14 bases. Germline V gives CDR1 LGHDT, CDR2 YNNKEL (reference sequence). The CDR3 is 15 residues long. The CDR3 region is CASSPRGVSNYGYTF. CDR3 DNA: TGTGCCAGCAGCCCCCGCGGGGTTTCAAACTATGGCTACACCTTC.

The chain is built from TRBV5-1 and TRBJ2-7, with 11 nucleotides matching TRBD2. CDR1 and CDR2 (germline): SGHRS, YFSETQ. The CDR3 runs to 17 residues. V lost 1 base and J lost 0; bases outside the gene matches: 6. The CDR3 nucleotides are TGCGCCAGCAGCTTGAGGGGGACTAGCGGTGTCTCCTACGAGCAGTACTTC. Translating gives CASSLRGTSGVSYEQYF.

Here the CDR3 DNA reads TGTGCCAGCAGCTTAAGGGGCAATGAAAAACTGTTTTTT. Protein: CASSLRGNEKLFF. The chain uses TRBV7-2 and TRBJ1-4; a weak D match, TRBD1 (5 bases). CDR1 is SGHTA, CDR2 FQGNSA, per germline. There are 13 residues in the CDR3. V was pared by 2 bases and J by 5 bases, with 6 bases between.

The chain carries TRBV6-5 and TRBJ2-1; maybe TRBD1 (6 bases). The CDR3 covers 15 residues. Germline V gives CDR1 MNHEY, CDR2 SVGAGI. V was trimmed by 7 bases and J by 2 bases, leaving 15 bases between them. CDR3 loop: CASTHRVGPYNEQFF. As DNA, the CDR3 is TGTGCCAGCACCCACAGGGTGGGGCCCTACAATGAGCAGTTCTTC.

The chain is built from TRBV5-6 and TRBJ2-1; the match to TRBD1 covers 10 bases. The trim removed 2 bases at V and 6 bases at J, leaving 5 bases unmatched. Germline-derived CDR1 and CDR2 are SGHDT and YYEEEE. There are 15 residues in the CDR3. The CDR3 sequence: CASSFGQGDLNEQFF. In DNA form, the CDR3 reads TGTGCCAGCAGCTTCGGACAGGGGGATCTCAATGAGCAGTTCTTC.

The chain employs TRBV18 and TRBJ1-5; tentatively, D is TRBD1 (5 bases). Germline assignment: CDR1 KGHSH and CDR2 LQKENI. CDR3 size: 14 residues. Trimming cost V 3 bases and J 3 bases, with 9 bases left between them. The CDR3 here is CASSPWDSNQPQHF. In DNA form, the CDR3 reads TGTGCCAGCTCACCTTGGGACTCCAATCAGCCCCAGCATTTT.

V usage is TRBV5-6 and J usage is TRBJ2-7; a weak D match, TRBD1 (6 bases). V shed 8 bases and J shed 4 bases, with 22 bases lying between them. The CDR3 consists of 15 residues. Germline V gene sequence: CDR1 SGHDT, CDR2 YYEEEE. For the CDR3, the DNA is TGTGCCAGTAAGATGACACAGGGAAGGGGTTACGAGCAGTACTTC. Encoded protein: CASKMTQGRGYEQYF.

The chain links TRBV18 to TRBJ2-5; 10 nucleotides match TRBD1. From germline, CDR1 is KGHSH and CDR2 LQKENI. The CDR3 contains 16 residues. J gave up 5 bases and V 5 bases, and 11 bases lay outside the gene matches. CDR3 protein: CASSTRRDRGLETQYF. CDR3 coding DNA: TGTGCCAGCTCAACTCGCCGGGACAGGGGCCTGGAGACCCAGTACTTC.

The rearrangement uses TRBV27 and TRBJ2-7; D is perhaps TRBD1 (6 bases). Germline CDR1 is MNHEY and CDR2 is SMNVEV (reference sequence). This CDR3 has 16 amino acids. V was shortened by 4 bases and J by 5 bases, with 21 bases between the two germline ends. The CDR3 DNA sequence: TGTGCCAGCAGTTACTTTTTCGGGACAAAGTTCCACGAGCAGTACTTC. Protein product: CASSYFFGTKFHEQYF.

The chain combines TRBV12-2 with TRBJ2-1; the table's D call TRBD1 went unverified against the DNA. TRBV12-2 is deemed a pseudogene. The CDR3 spans 19 residues. The CDR3, as DNA: TGTGCAAGTCGCTGCTTATCACAGGGCCCGATGCCCTCCTACAATGAGCAGTTCTTC. This translates into CASRCLSQGPMPSYNEQFF.

The chain couples TRBV7-8 to TRBJ2-1; TRBD1 aligns across 7 bases. Germline V lookup: CDR1 SGHVS, CDR2 FQNEAQ. CDR3 length: 15 residues. Germline trimming cut 5 bases from V and 3 bases from J; bases unmatched to any gene: 7. The CDR3 nucleotides are TGTGCCAGCAGCGATGGGGACAGCGTCTACAATGAGCAGTTCTTC. It yields the protein CASSDGDSVYNEQFF.

The chain combines TRBV3-1 (or the pseudogene TRBV3-2) with TRBJ1-2; D is undetermined. The germline CDR1 and CDR2 sequences are LGHDT and YNNKEL (reference sequence). CDR3 length: 17 residues. V was clipped by 0 bases and J by 5 bases, with 19 bases between them. The CDR3 is CASSQDFRGTKNYGYTF. The CDR3 region has the DNA TGTGCCAGCAGCCAAGACTTTCGGGGTACAAAGAATTATGGCTACACCTTC.

V and J are TRBV10-1 and TRBJ1-1; 7 bases map to TRBD1. The J segment lost 7 bases and the V segment lost 2 bases, leaving 10 bases of the junction unmatched. The CDR3 length is 15 residues. CDR1 and CDR2 from the germline V gene are WNHNN and SYGVQD (reference sequence). The CDR3 spells CASSEPPGQPHEAFF. Here the CDR3 DNA reads TGCGCCAGCAGTGAGCCCCCGGGACAGCCGCATGAAGCTTTCTTT.